Shown below are 5 T cell receptor beta chains from a single sample sequenced in a study of T cell responses to AZD1222 COVID-19 vaccine. Method: immunoSEQ multiplex PCR; TCRdb's copy keeps in-frame clones and lacks some. The sample has approximately 120,000 clones, around 89% seen once. Specimen: peripheral blood, collected on day 0 of AZD1222 vaccination. The receptors stem from an adult in good health.

This sequence joins TRBV7-9 and TRBJ2-5, with D hard to call. CDR3 length: 11 residues. V was shortened by 6 bases and J by 4 bases, with 6 bases between the two germline ends. Germline CDR1 reads SEHNR; CDR2 reads FQNEAQ (reference sequence). The CDR3 loop reads CASRGVETQYF. The DNA of the CDR3 is TGTGCCAGCAGAGGAGTAGAGACCCAGTACTTC.

In this sample, this clone turned up a few times. This chain connects TRBV11-2 to TRBJ2-7; 9 bases fit TRBD1. V trimming: 3 bases; J trimming: 4 bases; junction bases outside the gene matches: 7. Germline V gene lookup returns CDR1 SGHAT and CDR2 FQNNGV. The CDR3 totals 15 residues. The DNA of the CDR3 is TGTGCCAGCAGCTTGATGGGACAGGGAGCTTACGAGCAGTACTTC. Translation gives CASSLMGQGAYEQYF.

The J gene is TRBJ2-7, the V gene TRBV27, with 7 bases identical to TRBD1. The CDR3 has 17 amino acids. With V trimmed by 0 bases and J by 4 bases, 12 bases remained unmatched. Germline loops: CDR1 MNHEY, CDR2 SMNVEV (reference sequence). The CDR3 here is CASSLSWNEGAVYEQYF. The CDR3 DNA reads as TGTGCCAGCAGTTTATCGTGGAATGAGGGGGCGGTTTACGAGCAGTACTTC.

The chain couples TRBV7-2 to TRBJ2-7; the D is unclear. Looked up from germline, CDR1 is SGHTA and CDR2 is FQGNSA. V was pared by 2 bases and J by 3 bases, with 14 bases between. This CDR3 is built from 15 residues. The CDR3 loop reads CASSLSPTVNYEQYF. The CDR3 bases are TGTGCCAGCAGCTTAAGTCCCACAGTCAACTACGAGCAGTACTTC.

This rearrangement joins TRBV6-5 to TRBJ2-3; D is undetermined. Looked up from germline, CDR1 is MNHEY and CDR2 is SVGAGI. V gave up 9 bases and J gave up 0 bases, with 10 bases separating them. The CDR3 sequence is 13 residues long. The CDR3 protein is CASFRSSTDTQYF. In nucleotides, the CDR3 is TGTGCCAGTTTTAGGAGTAGCACAGATACGCAGTATTTT.